This T cell receptor (beta chain) was identified in a study of blood T cell repertoires in COVID-19 (dated by TCRdb to 2019 to 2021). Regarding the research as a whole: The collaborator samples originated in the United States, Italy and Spain and spanned the acute and convalescent phases of COVID-19. The material from the prospective study consisted of cDNA or gDNA derived from T cells, B-cell-depleted T cells, or PBMCs. Subjects who had been exposed to COVID-19, were actively infected with it, or had recovered from it provided the deeply sampled blood TCRbeta repertoires that made up the dataset. The repertoires were released in a freely available public database intended as a resource for research on the immune response to SARS-CoV-2. Samples came from the ongoing ImmuneRACE study (first 160 participants) plus 1,254 subjects from 6 global collaborators. The sample metadata nearly always contained a de-identified subject ID, COVID-19 status, age in years and sex. Where available, HLA class I and class II types were taken from metadata supplied by the sample provider and were not determined by assay-based typing.

Collaborating institutions collected whole blood in K2EDTA tubes following their own protocols. For TCRbeta analysis, collaborator samples were shipped as frozen whole blood, as isolated PBMCs, or as DNA extracted from either sample type. The germline V gene gives CDR1 as MNHEY and CDR2 as SVGAGI. Relative to germline, V is 0 bases shorter and J is 11 bases shorter, with 13 bases between their ends. The CDR3 measures 14 amino acids from cysteine to phenylalanine. Only the CDR3 region is kept as DNA, spanning 42 bases read in frame from base 1. The immunoSEQ Assay, a bias-controlled multiplex PCR, was used to amplify TCRbeta CDR3 regions from genomic DNA. The authors' analysis ran thus. Nucleated cell counts per sample were estimated from amplification of reference gene primers within the assay. To quantify the absolute abundance of each unique TCRbeta CDR3 rearrangement, sequence reads were collapsed and filtered. Productive Simpson clonality was computed per sample as the square root of Simpson's diversity index over productive rearrangements. Not all clones reach the TCRdb copy of this immuneACCESS table, which keeps in-frame sequences only. Checked studies attribute under half of the gap to unresolved V genes and leave the rest unexplained. Clone size and V and J calls were adopted from that table, with D and trimming inferred from the DNA. The sample yields around 250,000 clones; around nine tenths were counted once. The leading ten clones occupy about 8.6% of the sample.

What the work shows at the level of the full study, not this receptor alone: Clinical and demographic metadata were provided uncurated, with the amount varying by source and participant.

In regard to this clone: Its antigen is currently not known. No per-base quality is available; no much larger clone lies one base away.

The receptor chain draws on TRBV6-5 and TRBJ2-2; possibly the D gene is TRBD1, per 6 matching bases. The source is a man aged 40-55 years with active or convalescent COVID-19. Source material: peripheral blood. The DNA sequence is TGTGCCAGCAGTTACTCGAACAGGGCGAAAGAGCTGTTTTTT. It codes for CASSYSNRAKELFF.